The 6 T cell receptor beta chains listed next were all sequenced from one sample in a study of blood T cell repertoires in COVID-19. Assay used: immunoSEQ multiplex PCR; TCRdb lists only in-frame clones, some missing. The sample lists 150,000 to 200,000 clones, 80% to 90% seen once, with about 14% in the top ten. The sequencing input was peripheral blood. The receptors derive from a woman aged 70 to 79 with COVID-19, enrolled during active disease.

This chain links TRBV2 with TRBJ2-7; 8 bases fit TRBD1. CDR1 SNHLY and CDR2 FYNNEI come from the germline V gene. The CDR3 covers 14 residues. The trim removed 3 bases at V and 8 bases at J, leaving 9 bases unmatched. In DNA, the CDR3 is TGTGCCAGCAGTGACTTAGGGACAGGTAGAAAGCAGTACGTC. Encoded protein: CASSDLGTGRKQYV.

The rearrangement uses TRBV29-1 and TRBJ1-5; 9 nucleotides align to TRBD1. Germline V gene data show CDR1 as SQVTM and CDR2 as ANQGSEA. The CDR3 is made up of 14 amino acids. The junction had 4 bases not matched to a gene; V was cut back by 4 bases and J by 3 bases. The CDR3 reads CSVAWTGANQPQHF. As DNA, the CDR3 is TGCAGCGTTGCGTGGACAGGGGCCAATCAGCCCCAGCATTTT.

The rearrangement uses TRBV6-6 and TRBJ1-3; no clear D. V shed 0 bases and J shed 10 bases, with 7 bases lying between them. CDR3 length equals 12 residues. Germline CDR1 is MNHNY and CDR2 is SVGAGI (reference sequence). CDR3: CASSYSLETIYF. DNA for the CDR3: TGTGCCAGCAGTTACTCGTTGGAGACCATATATTTT.

The chain recombines TRBV19 with TRBJ1-6; no definite D call. V lost 3 bases, J lost 6 bases, and 9 bases lay in between. The CDR3 extends over 14 amino acids. Germline assignment: CDR1 LNHDA and CDR2 SQIVND (reference sequence). The CDR3, as DNA: TGTGCCAGTAGTATCGGGATACTTAATTCACCCCTCCACTTT. Translation: CASSIGILNSPLHF.

The table lists this clone with a count of one. The V call is TRBV29-1, the J call TRBJ1-4, with D maybe TRBD1 (6 bases). The CDR3 totals 11 residues. The germline gives CDR1 SQVTM, CDR2 ANQGSEA. The CDR3 region is CARTANEKLFF. Written as DNA, the CDR3 is TGCGCCAGGACAGCTAATGAAAAACTGTTTTTT. The full variable domain, its missing parts supplied by reference TRBV29-1 and TRBJ1-4, is SAVISQKPSRDICQRGTSLTIQCQVDSQVTMMFWYRQQPGQSLTLIATANQGSEATYESGFVIDKFPISRPNLTFSTLTVSNMSPEDSSIYLCARTANEKLFFGSGTQLSVL.

The chain links TRBV7-8 to TRBJ2-5, with TRBD2 as a possible D gene (6 bases). Trimming cost V 7 bases and J 5 bases, with 14 bases left between them. CDR1 is SGHVS, CDR2 FQNEAQ, per germline. CDR3 size: 13 residues. DNA of the CDR3: TGTGCCAGCACCAGAGGAGGGATGGAGACCCAGTACTTC. This gives the protein CASTRGGMETQYF.